This T cell receptor (beta chain) was sequenced for a study of radiotherapy plus CTLA-4 blockade in lung cancer. TCRdb's copy holds only in-frame clones and misses some; the assay was immunoSEQ multiplex PCR. Of about 62,000 clones in the sample, roughly three quarters were seen once. The germline V and J ends were trimmed by 9 bases and 8 bases, with 11 bases remaining between them. CDR1 is LGHNA, CDR2 YSLEER, per germline. The CDR3 runs 11 residues. This clonotype was obtained from a human donor with non-small cell lung cancer who had a complete response to radiotherapy plus ipilimumab. The rearrangement joins TRBV4-3 to TRBJ1-5; D is uncertain. Specimen: peripheral blood, collected from a patient treated with radiotherapy plus ipilimumab. In DNA form, the CDR3 reads TGCGCCAGGGAGGGAAGGGAGCCCCAGCATTTT. Translating it yields CAREGREPQHF.